What follows are 9 T cell receptor beta chains derived from one specimen sequenced in a study of shared clonotypes between healthy human individuals. The repertoire was sequenced with immunoSEQ multiplex PCR; TCRdb's copy has only in-frame clones and lacks some. The sample carries 730,000 or so clones, about three quarters recorded once. Sequenced input: memory CD4+ T cells sorted from blood. The subset denotes: CD45RA-negative fraction. All receptors derive from a woman younger than 45 in good health.

This clone was observed a single time. The chain couples TRBV5-1 to TRBJ2-7; D is uncertain. CDR1 and CDR2 from the germline V gene are SGHRS and YFSETQ. The CDR3 contains 14 residues. Between the trimmed V and J ends, which lost 0 bases and 7 bases, there was a span of 14 bases. The CDR3 DNA follows: TGCGCCAGCAGCTTGGATGATCTAGTAGCTGAGCAGTACTTC. Residues: CASSLDDLVAEQYF.

This chain uses TRBV10-1 with TRBJ1-2, with D possibly being TRBD1 (5 bases). Germline CDR1 is WNHNN and CDR2 is SYGVQD (reference sequence). V lost 6 bases, J lost 3 bases, and 11 bases lay in between. The CDR3 sequence is 13 residues long. The CDR3 nucleotides read TGCGCCAGCAGCCAGGGTACCGACTATGGCTACACCTTC. Protein: CASSQGTDYGYTF.

The sample holds one count of this clone. This chain links TRBV10-3 with TRBJ2-3; 10 nucleotides line up with TRBD2. Germline-derived CDR1 and CDR2 are ENHRY and SYGVKD. The CDR3 covers 17 residues. The junction had 6 bases not matched to a gene; V was cut back by 0 bases and J by 3 bases. CDR3 residues: CAISESGLAETTDTQYF. The DNA of the CDR3 is TGTGCCATCAGTGAGTCTGGACTAGCGGAAACTACAGATACGCAGTATTTT.

The chain joins TRBV5-1 to TRBJ2-5; D perhaps matches TRBD1 (6 bases). Trimming cost V 1 base and J 4 bases, with 8 bases left between them. The CDR3 has 13 residues. Germline V gene data show CDR1 as SGHRS and CDR2 as YFSETQ. CDR3 nucleotide sequence: TGCGCCAGCAGCTTGAGACAGGTAGAGACCCAGTACTTC. Its protein product is CASSLRQVETQYF.

The chain has TRBV4-2 and TRBJ2-1; TRBD2 matches 12 bases. J gave up 9 bases and V 3 bases, and 12 bases lay outside the gene matches. Germline CDR1 is LGHNA and CDR2 is YNFKEQ. The CDR3 spans 17 residues. CDR3 DNA: TGTGCCAGCAGCCATCCCCCTCTAGCGGGAGGGCAGGGTGAGCAGTTCTTC. Protein sequence: CASSHPPLAGGQGEQFF.

The chain links TRBV28 to TRBJ2-2, with 10 nucleotides matching TRBD2. Trimming took 5 bases from V and 1 from J; bases not matched to a gene: 1. The CDR3 has 15 residues. Germline loops: CDR1 MDHEN, CDR2 SYDVKM. The CDR3 here is CASSRTSGNTGELFF. The CDR3 DNA follows: TGTGCCAGCAGTCGGACTAGCGGGAACACCGGGGAGCTGTTTTTT.

Ten or more counts support this clone. CDR3 in amino acids: CAWSGGTGLLGGNQPQHF. In nucleotides, the CDR3 is TGTGCCTGGAGTGGCGGGACAGGTCTGCTTGGGGGCAATCAGCCCCAGCATTTT. The rearrangement uses TRBV30 and TRBJ1-5, with 8 positions matching TRBD1. CDR3 size: 18 residues. J was trimmed by 2 bases and V by 1 base; bases with no gene match: 13. Germline CDR1 reads GTSNPN; CDR2 reads SVGIG (reference sequence). The full variable domain, rest sourced from reference TRBV30 and TRBJ1-5, is SQTIHQWPATLVQPVGSPLSLECTVEGTSNPNLYWYRQAAGRGLQLLFYSVGIGQISSEVPQNLSASRPQDRQFILSSKKLLLSDSGFYLCAWSGGTGLLGGNQPQHFGDGTRLSIL.

As regards this clone: Additional DNA sequences in this sample encode the identical CDR3. The gene calls are TRBV5-1 and TRBJ2-1, with 10 positions matching TRBD2. CDR1 SGHRS and CDR2 YFSETQ come from the germline V gene. This CDR3 has 13 residues. Losses at the gene ends were 4 bases for V and 10 bases for J; bases not matched to a gene: 5. The chain's CDR3 is CASSLGLADEQFF. The CDR3 DNA sequence: TGCGCCAGCAGCCTCGGACTAGCGGACGAGCAGTTCTTC.

This chain uses TRBV7-6 with TRBJ2-2; TRBD2 agrees at 8 bases. Trimming cost V 1 base and J 6 bases; bases outside gene matches: 7. The germline V gene has CDR1 SGHVS and CDR2 FNYEAQ. CDR3 length: 16 residues. The CDR3 reads CASSLGLAGTAGELFF. Here the CDR3 DNA reads TGTGCCAGCAGCTTAGGGCTAGCGGGCACAGCCGGGGAGCTGTTTTTT.